This T cell receptor beta chain was sequenced in a study of blood T cell repertoires in COVID-19. Across the whole study: There were acute and convalescent COVID-19 samples, and they came from the United States, Italy and Spain.

The J segment lost 3 bases and the V segment lost 0 bases, leaving 12 bases of the junction unmatched. The CDR3 covers 19 residues. Germline assignment: CDR1 LGHNA and CDR2 YSLEER. In the study's own analysis: Amplification of reference gene primers provided the estimated nucleated cell counts. Assay: immunoSEQ multiplex PCR; the TCRdb copy retains only in-frame clones and omits some. D and trimming were read from the DNA, whereas the V and J calls and clone size are those reported in that table. In the table there are about 75,000 clones, 65% to 90% of which are singletons. The sequence was obtained from a woman aged 45 to 65 with acute or convalescent COVID-19. V is TRBV4-3 and J is TRBJ2-2; 8 bases are shared with TRBD2. What was sequenced was peripheral blood. The CDR3 loop reads CASSQDRGPLAGYTGELFF. CDR3 nucleotides: TGCGCCAGCAGCCAAGATCGCGGCCCCCTAGCGGGCTACACCGGGGAGCTGTTTTTT.